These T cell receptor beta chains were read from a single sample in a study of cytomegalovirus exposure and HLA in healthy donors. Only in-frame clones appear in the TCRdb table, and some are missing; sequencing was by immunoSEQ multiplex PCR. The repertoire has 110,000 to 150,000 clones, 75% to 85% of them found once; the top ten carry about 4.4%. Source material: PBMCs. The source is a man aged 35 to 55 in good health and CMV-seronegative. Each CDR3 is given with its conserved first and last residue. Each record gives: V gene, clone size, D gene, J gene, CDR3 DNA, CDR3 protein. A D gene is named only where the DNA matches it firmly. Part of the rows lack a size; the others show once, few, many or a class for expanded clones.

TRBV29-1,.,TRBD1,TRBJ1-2,TGCAGCGTGGCCGGGACAGGGATAGGCTACACCTTC,CSVAGTGIGYTF
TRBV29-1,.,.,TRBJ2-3,TGCAGCGTTTCTCTCCGCGGATCCACAGATACGCAGTATTTT,CSVSLRGSTDTQYF
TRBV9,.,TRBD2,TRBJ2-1,TGTGCCAGCAGCGCCCCTAGCGGGGGAGAGCAGTTCTTC,CASSAPSGGEQFF
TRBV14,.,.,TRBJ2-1,TGTGCCAGCAGCCACACCCCCGGGACAGAGCAGTTCTTC,CASSHTPGTEQFF
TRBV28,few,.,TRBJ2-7,TGTGCCAGCAGTTATCTCTACGAGCAGTACTTC,CASSYLYEQYF
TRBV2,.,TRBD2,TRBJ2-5,TGTGCCAGCAGCATAGGGACTAGCGGGGGCGAGACCCAGTACTTC,CASSIGTSGGETQYF
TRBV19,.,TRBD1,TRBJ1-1,TGTGCCAGTAGTATCCAGGGGGTGAGTGAAGCTTTCTTT,CASSIQGVSEAFF
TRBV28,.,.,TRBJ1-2,TGTGCCAGCAGTTTTCAGGGCAACTATGGCTACACCTTC,CASSFQGNYGYTF
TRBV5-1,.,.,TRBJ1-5,TGCGCCAGCAGCTTGACAGGGTATCAGCCCCAGCATTTT,CASSLTGYQPQHF
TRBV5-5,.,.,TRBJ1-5,TGTGCCAGCAGCTTGGAACTGTATAGCAATCAGCCCCAGCATTTT,CASSLELYSNQPQHF
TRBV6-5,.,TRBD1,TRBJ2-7,TGTGCCAGCAGCGGGGACAGGGGGCTGAACGAGCAGTACTTC,CASSGDRGLNEQYF
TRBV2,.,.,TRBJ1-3,TGTGCCAGCGCTGGGGGGGTGGCAGGAAACACCATATATTTT,CASAGGVAGNTIYF
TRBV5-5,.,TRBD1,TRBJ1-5,TGTGCCAGCAGCTTGGATACAGGGGTGAATCAGCCCCAGCATTTT,CASSLDTGVNQPQHF
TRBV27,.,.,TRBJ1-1,TGTGCCAGCAGATCCCCATCGGGGGGACGGATGAACACTGAAGCTTTCTTT,CASRSPSGGRMNTEAFF
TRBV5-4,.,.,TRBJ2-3,TGTGCCAGCAGCTCTCCCGGGACTTCATTTTATGATACGCAGTATTTT,CASSSPGTSFYDTQYF
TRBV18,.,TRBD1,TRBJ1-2,TGTGCCAGCTCAGACAGGGTTGGCTACACCTTC,CASSDRVGYTF
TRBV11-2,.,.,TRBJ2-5,TGTGCCAGCAGCCCCCAGGGAAAAGTGGGGGAGACCCAGTACTTC,CASSPQGKVGETQYF
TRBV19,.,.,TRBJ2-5,TGTGCCAGTAGTATAGCCAGGGGCCGGGTAGAGACCCAGTACTTC,CASSIARGRVETQYF
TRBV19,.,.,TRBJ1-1,TGTGCCAGTAGCGACGGACGGGGGGCTGCTGAAGCTTTCTTT,CASSDGRGAAEAFF
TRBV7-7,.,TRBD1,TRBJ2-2,TGTGCCAGCAGCCGGGACAGCACCGGGGAGCTGTTTTTT,CASSRDSTGELFF
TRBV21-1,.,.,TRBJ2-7,TGTGCCAGCCACGGACAGAGGCTCTACGAGCAGTACTTC,CASHGQRLYEQYF
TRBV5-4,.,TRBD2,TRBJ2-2,TGTGCCAGCAGCACAGGACTAGTGAACACCGGGGAGCTGTTTTTT,CASSTGLVNTGELFF
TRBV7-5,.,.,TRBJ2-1,TGTGCCAGAAGCTTATCGTCTGCGGGGGAGAGAGAGGATGAGCAGTTCTTC,CARSLSSAGEREDEQFF
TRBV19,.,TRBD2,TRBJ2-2,TGTGCCAGTAGTATTCCTAGCGGGGACACCGGGGAGCTGTTTTTT,CASSIPSGDTGELFF
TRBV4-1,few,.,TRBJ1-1,TGCGCCAGCAGCCACGGGGGGACTGAAGCTTTCTTT,CASSHGGTEAFF
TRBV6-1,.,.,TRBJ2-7,TGTGCCAGCAGACTCGGGACAGGACTAGACGAGCAGTACTTC,CASRLGTGLDEQYF
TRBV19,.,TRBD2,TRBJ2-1,TGTGCCAGTAGTATAAGCGGGGCTTCGGATGAGCAGTTCTTC,CASSISGASDEQFF
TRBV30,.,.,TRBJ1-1,TGTGCCTGGAGTGTACCCGGGGGGGCGAACACTGAAGCTTTCTTT,CAWSVPGGANTEAFF
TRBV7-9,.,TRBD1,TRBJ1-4,TGTGCCAGCAGCTTCCTACTAGGGGGCGCCGATGAAAAACTGTTTTTT,CASSFLLGGADEKLFF
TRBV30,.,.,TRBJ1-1,TGTGCCTGGAGTGTAAATATGAACACTGAAGCTTTCTTT,CAWSVNMNTEAFF
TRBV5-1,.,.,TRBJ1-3,TGCGCCAGCAGCTTGGGGGCCACTGGAAACACCATATATTTT,CASSLGATGNTIYF
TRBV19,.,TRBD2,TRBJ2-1,TGTGCCAGTAGTATTCTAGCGGGGGAGCAGTTCTTC,CASSILAGEQFF
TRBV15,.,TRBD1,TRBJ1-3,TGTGCCACCAGCTTTACCAGGGGGCAGGGAAACACCATATATTTT,CATSFTRGQGNTIYF
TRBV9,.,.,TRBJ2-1,TGTGCCAGCAGCGTACCGGGACTTAGTAACTCCTACAATGAGCAGTTCTTC,CASSVPGLSNSYNEQFF
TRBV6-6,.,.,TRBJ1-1,TGTGCCAGCAGTTACTCAGGGGTCTCGAACACTGAAGCTTTCTTT,CASSYSGVSNTEAFF
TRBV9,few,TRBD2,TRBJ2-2,TGTGCCAGCAGCGCCGTCGGACTAGCGGGGCACACCGGGGAGCTGTTTTTT,CASSAVGLAGHTGELFF
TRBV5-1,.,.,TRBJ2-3,TGCGCCAGCAGCTTGATCACAGGGAGCGGCACAGATACGCAGTATTTT,CASSLITGSGTDTQYF
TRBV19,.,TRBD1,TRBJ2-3,TGTGCCAGTAGTATTGGGGGACAGGGGTCAGATACGCAGTATTTT,CASSIGGQGSDTQYF
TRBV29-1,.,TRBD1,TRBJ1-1,TGCAGCGTTGAAGTTGGGGACAGATGGGAGGCTTTCTTT,CSVEVGDRWEAFF
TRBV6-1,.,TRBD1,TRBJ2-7,TGTGCCAGCAGTGAAGGGCGGACAGGGAGCTACGAGCAGTACTTC,CASSEGRTGSYEQYF
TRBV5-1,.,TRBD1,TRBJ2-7,TGCGCCAGCAGCCGAAGGACAGGGGCCTACGAGCAGTACTTC,CASSRRTGAYEQYF
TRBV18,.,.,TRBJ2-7,TGTGCCAGCTCACCAAACGACATCTCCTACGAGCAGTACTTC,CASSPNDISYEQYF
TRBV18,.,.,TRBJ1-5,TGTGCCAGCTCACCCTATAATCAGCCCCAGCATTTT,CASSPYNQPQHF
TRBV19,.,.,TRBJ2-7,TGTGCCAGTAGTCCGGGGACACCTGGCTACGAGCAGTACTTC,CASSPGTPGYEQYF
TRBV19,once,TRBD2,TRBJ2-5,TGTGCCAGTAGTATGGCCCAGCGGGGAGAGACCCAGTACTTC,CASSMAQRGETQYF
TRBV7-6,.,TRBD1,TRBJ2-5,TGTGCCAGCAGCTTAGCGGGGACAGGGATTTACGAGACCCAGTACTTC,CASSLAGTGIYETQYF
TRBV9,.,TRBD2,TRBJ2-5,TGTGCCAGCAGCGCTAGCGGGGGGGCCGTTAAAGAGACCCAGTACTTC,CASSASGGAVKETQYF
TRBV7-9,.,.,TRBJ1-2,TGTGCCAGCAGCATCTCCAGGGCCTGGAACTATGGCTACACCTTC,CASSISRAWNYGYTF
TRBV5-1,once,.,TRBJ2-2,TGCGCCAGCAGCCCTGTGGGCAGCCCGAACACCGGGGAGCTGTTTTTT,CASSPVGSPNTGELFF
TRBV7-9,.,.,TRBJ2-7,TGTGCCAGCAGCTTCCGGGATATGGTCTACGAGCAGTACTTC,CASSFRDMVYEQYF
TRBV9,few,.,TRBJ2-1,TGTGCCAGCAGCGTAGCGCCCCGGGGATCGGGGAATGAGCAGTTCTTC,CASSVAPRGSGNEQFF
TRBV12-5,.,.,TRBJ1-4,TGTGCTAGTGGTCGATCCGGGGGGGTGGAAAAACTGTTTTTT,CASGRSGGVEKLFF
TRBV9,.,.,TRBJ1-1,TGTGCCAGCAGCGTAGCTGCGAGGGAGACCTGGGACACTGAAGCTTTCTTT,CASSVAARETWDTEAFF
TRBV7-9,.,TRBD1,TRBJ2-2,TGTGCCAGCAGCCTAAGAGGACAGGGGAGGTCCGGGGAGCTGTTTTTT,CASSLRGQGRSGELFF
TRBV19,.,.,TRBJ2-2,TGTGCCAGTAGTCCGGCCGGGACACTTCCCGGGGAGCTGTTTTTT,CASSPAGTLPGELFF
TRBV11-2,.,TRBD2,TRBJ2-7,TGTGCCAGCAGCTTTCAGGGACTAGCGGACTACGAGCAGTACTTC,CASSFQGLADYEQYF
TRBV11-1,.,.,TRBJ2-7,TGTGCCAGCAGCTTAGCGTCACAGGGAAGGGGAGAGCAGTACTTC,CASSLASQGRGEQYF
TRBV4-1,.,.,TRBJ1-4,TGCGCCAGCAGCCAAGATGCCGGGAATGAAAAACTGTTTTTT,CASSQDAGNEKLFF